The T cell receptor (beta chain) described here comes from a study of blood T cells in healthy people across ages. Germline values: CDR1 DFQATT, CDR2 SNEGSKA (reference sequence). V lost 3 bases to trimming and J lost 2 bases, with 10 bases between them. The CDR3 contains 13 residues. A J-beta primer mix and a sample-barcoded 5' primer were used in a second PCR of about 7 to 12 cycles. From the 5' RACE reads, TCRdb called clonotypes with MiXCR, one entry per CDR3 protein. The sample has 650,000 to 1,000,000 distinct CDR3 sequences; about 47% are singletons. This clonotype has just a few counts. The TCR sequence derives from a man at least 80 years old in good health. The chain has TRBV20-1 and TRBJ1-2; the D is unclear. Material for sequencing was blood. CDR3 protein: CSARPDANYGYTF. CDR3 nucleotides: TGCAGTGCTAGGCCAGACGCGAACTATGGCTACACCTTC.